This T cell receptor (beta chain) was recovered during a study of blood T cell repertoires in COVID-19. The germline V and J ends were trimmed by 5 bases and 7 bases, with 12 bases remaining between them. Germline V lookup: CDR1 SGHVS, CDR2 FNYEAQ. This CDR3 has 13 amino acids. Assay: immunoSEQ multiplex PCR; the TCRdb copy retains only in-frame clones and omits some. The table shows approximately 180,000 clones, with around 90% occurring only once. The rearrangement uses TRBV7-6 and TRBJ2-1; possible D gene TRBD2, 5 bases. The clonotype comes from a middle-aged man with acute or convalescent COVID-19. Sequenced material: peripheral blood. CDR3 bases: TGTGCCAGCAGCGGCGGGCCCCGAAATGAGCAGTTCTTC. Translating gives CASSGGPRNEQFF.